The rows below give T cell receptor beta chains drawn from one sample of a study of T cells after posttransplantation cyclophosphamide. TCRdb keeps only in-frame clones here, not all; method: immunoSEQ multiplex PCR. The sample contains about 7,500 clones, none occurring once; about 10% lies in the top ten. The source material was PBMCs, sampled after allogeneic stem cell transplant with posttransplant cyclophosphamide. The source of these receptors is a female patient aged 50 to 65 who received an allogeneic stem cell transplant from a related donor, was CMV-positive, and had no GVHD. A share of the T cells may be of graft donor origin. Each CDR3 is given with its conserved first and last residue. A D gene is named only where the DNA matches it firmly. Clone size is shown for a subset of rows, as once, few, many or a class of expanded clone.

d_call: .
v_call: TRBV19
j_call: TRBJ1-1
cdr3_length: 13
clone_size: medium-sized
cdr3_aa: CASSIDRGTEAFF
cdr3_nt: TGTGCCAGTAGTATAGATCGGGGGACTGAAGCTTTCTTT

d_call: TRBD1
v_call: TRBV11-2
j_call: TRBJ1-2
cdr3_length: 14
clone_size: many
cdr3_aa: CASSLGQGAGGYTF
cdr3_nt: TGTGCCAGCAGCTTAGGACAGGGGGCGGGTGGCTACACCTTC

d_call: TRBD2
v_call: TRBV6-5
j_call: TRBJ2-7
cdr3_length: 13
clone_size: many
cdr3_aa: CASSGGVTYEQYF
cdr3_nt: TGTGCCAGCTCGGGAGGGGTAACCTACGAGCAGTACTTC

d_call: TRBD2
v_call: TRBV18
j_call: TRBJ2-1
cdr3_length: 17
clone_size: many
cdr3_aa: CASSLRLAGAPNNEQFF
cdr3_nt: TGTGCCAGCTCACTCCGACTAGCGGGGGCTCCTAACAATGAGCAGTTCTTC

d_call: .
v_call: TRBV7-9
j_call: TRBJ2-1
cdr3_length: 13
clone_size: many
cdr3_aa: CASSLVSYNEQFF
cdr3_nt: TGTGCCAGCAGCTTAGTTTCGTACAATGAGCAGTTCTTC

d_call: TRBD1
v_call: TRBV29-1
j_call: TRBJ2-5
cdr3_length: 16
clone_size: .
cdr3_aa: CSVVGWDRGLGETQYF
cdr3_nt: TGCAGCGTTGTTGGTTGGGACAGGGGGCTAGGAGAGACCCAGTACTTC

d_call: .
v_call: TRBV5-6
j_call: TRBJ1-2
cdr3_length: 16
clone_size: many
cdr3_aa: CASSLGRGGTNYGYTF
cdr3_nt: TGTGCCAGCAGCCTGGGGAGGGGCGGTACTAACTATGGCTACACCTTC

d_call: .
v_call: TRBV30
j_call: TRBJ1-4
cdr3_length: 13
clone_size: many
cdr3_aa: CAWRGSGVEKLFF
cdr3_nt: TGTGCCTGGAGGGGAAGCGGGGTGGAAAAACTGTTTTTT

d_call: .
v_call: TRBV25-1
j_call: TRBJ2-1
cdr3_length: 18
clone_size: many
cdr3_aa: CASDSPRGDQYSYNEQFF
cdr3_nt: TGTGCCAGCGATTCCCCCAGGGGGGACCAATACTCCTACAATGAGCAGTTCTTC

d_call: .
v_call: TRBV27
j_call: TRBJ1-1
cdr3_length: 16
clone_size: many
cdr3_aa: CASSVGTGPLHTEAFF
cdr3_nt: TGTGCCAGCAGTGTAGGAACAGGGCCCTTGCACACTGAAGCTTTCTTT

d_call: .
v_call: TRBV28
j_call: TRBJ2-1
cdr3_length: 11
clone_size: many
cdr3_aa: CASLLYNEQFF
cdr3_nt: TGTGCCAGCCTTCTGTACAATGAGCAGTTCTTC

d_call: TRBD2
v_call: TRBV27
j_call: TRBJ2-2
cdr3_length: 14
clone_size: medium-sized
cdr3_aa: CASKGGRNTGELFF
cdr3_nt: TGTGCCAGCAAAGGCGGGAGGAACACCGGGGAGCTGTTTTTT

d_call: TRBD1
v_call: TRBV7-8
j_call: TRBJ2-7
cdr3_length: 15
clone_size: many
cdr3_aa: CASTHLRDRGDQQYF
cdr3_nt: TGTGCCAGCACTCATCTCCGGGACAGGGGGGACCAGCAGTACTTC

d_call: .
v_call: TRBV19
j_call: TRBJ1-1
cdr3_length: 12
clone_size: many
cdr3_aa: CASSMRGSEAFF
cdr3_nt: TGTGCCAGTAGTATGAGGGGGTCTGAAGCTTTCTTT

d_call: .
v_call: TRBV6-2/TRBV6-3
j_call: TRBJ2-7
cdr3_length: 13
clone_size: many
cdr3_aa: CASSSDISYEQYF
cdr3_nt: TGTGCCAGCAGTTCGGACATCTCCTACGAGCAGTACTTC

d_call: .
v_call: TRBV18
j_call: TRBJ2-3
cdr3_length: 13
clone_size: many
cdr3_aa: CASPTGFADTQYF
cdr3_nt: TGTGCCAGCCCAACAGGGTTTGCAGATACGCAGTATTTT

d_call: TRBD1
v_call: TRBV18
j_call: TRBJ1-2
cdr3_length: 16
clone_size: many
cdr3_aa: CASSPLRDRGSYGYTF
cdr3_nt: TGTGCCAGCTCACCACTCCGGGACAGGGGTTCCTATGGCTACACCTTC

d_call: .
v_call: TRBV19
j_call: TRBJ2-5
cdr3_length: 17
clone_size: many
cdr3_aa: CASSWGGAGKKEETQYF
cdr3_nt: TGTGCCAGTAGTTGGGGGGGGGCAGGGAAGAAGGAAGAGACCCAGTACTTC

d_call: TRBD2
v_call: TRBV6-6
j_call: TRBJ2-2
cdr3_length: 15
clone_size: many
cdr3_aa: CASSWIAGELGELFF
cdr3_nt: TGTGCCAGCAGTTGGATAGCGGGAGAACTCGGGGAGCTGTTTTTT

d_call: TRBD2
v_call: TRBV7-3
j_call: TRBJ2-3
cdr3_length: 14
clone_size: medium-sized
cdr3_aa: CASSTGLGTDTQYF
cdr3_nt: TGTGCCAGCAGCACGGGACTAGGCACAGATACGCAGTATTTT

d_call: TRBD1
v_call: TRBV28
j_call: TRBJ2-7
cdr3_length: 14
clone_size: many
cdr3_aa: CASSFGQGSYEQYF
cdr3_nt: TGTGCCAGCAGTTTTGGACAGGGGTCCTACGAGCAGTACTTC

d_call: .
v_call: TRBV5-4
j_call: TRBJ2-3
cdr3_length: 16
clone_size: many
cdr3_aa: CASSLRFGASTDTQYF
cdr3_nt: TGTGCCAGCAGCTTGCGGTTTGGGGCTAGCACAGATACGCAGTATTTT

d_call: .
v_call: TRBV7-2
j_call: TRBJ2-1
cdr3_length: 15
clone_size: many
cdr3_aa: CASSSKFRGVNEQFF
cdr3_nt: TGTGCCAGCAGCTCAAAGTTCCGAGGGGTGAATGAGCAGTTCTTC

d_call: .
v_call: TRBV12-3/TRBV12-4
j_call: TRBJ2-7
cdr3_length: 12
clone_size: many
cdr3_aa: CASTRGPYEQYF
cdr3_nt: TGTGCCAGCACTCGTGGCCCCTACGAGCAGTACTTC

d_call: .
v_call: TRBV7-9
j_call: TRBJ2-3
cdr3_length: 16
clone_size: many
cdr3_aa: CASSPLGSGSTDTQYF
cdr3_nt: TGTGCCAGCAGCCCTTTGGGGAGCGGGAGCACAGATACGCAGTATTTT

d_call: .
v_call: TRBV13
j_call: TRBJ2-1
cdr3_length: 13
clone_size: many
cdr3_aa: CASRDKTYNEQFF
cdr3_nt: TGTGCCAGCAGAGATAAGACTTACAATGAGCAGTTCTTC

d_call: TRBD2
v_call: TRBV9
j_call: TRBJ2-1
cdr3_length: 17
clone_size: many
cdr3_aa: CASSVGRGGRPYNEQFF
cdr3_nt: TGTGCCAGCAGCGTAGGGCGAGGCGGGAGGCCTTACAATGAGCAGTTCTTC

d_call: TRBD2
v_call: TRBV27
j_call: TRBJ2-7
cdr3_length: 15
clone_size: medium-sized
cdr3_aa: CASSELADGSYEQYF
cdr3_nt: TGTGCCAGCAGCGAACTAGCGGATGGCTCCTACGAGCAGTACTTC

d_call: TRBD1
v_call: TRBV18
j_call: TRBJ2-1
cdr3_length: 20
clone_size: many
cdr3_aa: CASSPQLRGIRQGLYNEQFF
cdr3_nt: TGTGCCAGCTCACCCCAGTTGAGGGGCATTAGACAGGGTCTGTACAATGAGCAGTTCTTC

d_call: .
v_call: TRBV6-5
j_call: TRBJ1-5
cdr3_length: 16
clone_size: many
cdr3_aa: CASSSTPRGGNQPQHF
cdr3_nt: TGTGCCAGCAGTTCGACTCCCCGGGGGGGCAATCAGCCCCAGCATTTT

d_call: .
v_call: TRBV10-1
j_call: TRBJ2-7
cdr3_length: 15
clone_size: many
cdr3_aa: CASSQLLAPLRAVYF
cdr3_nt: TGCGCCAGCTCACAATTACTAGCCCCCCTACGAGCAGTTTACTTC

d_call: .
v_call: TRBV14
j_call: TRBJ2-5
cdr3_length: 18
clone_size: many
cdr3_aa: CASSQDFASGVRGETQYF
cdr3_nt: TGTGCCAGCAGCCAAGATTTTGCCTCAGGGGTTCGGGGAGAGACCCAGTACTTC

d_call: .
v_call: TRBV5-6
j_call: TRBJ1-5
cdr3_length: 16
clone_size: many
cdr3_aa: CASSLGAAGLNQPQHF
cdr3_nt: TGTGCCAGCAGCTTGGGGGCGGCAGGACTAAATCAGCCCCAGCATTTT

d_call: TRBD2
v_call: TRBV9
j_call: TRBJ2-1
cdr3_length: 16
clone_size: many
cdr3_aa: CASSADQGLADNEQFF
cdr3_nt: TGTGCCAGCAGCGCCGACCAGGGACTAGCGGACAATGAGCAGTTCTTC

d_call: .
v_call: TRBV27
j_call: TRBJ2-1
cdr3_length: 13
clone_size: many
cdr3_aa: CASSTDSGNEQFF
cdr3_nt: TGTGCCAGCAGCACTGACTCGGGCAATGAGCAGTTCTTC